Given below is one T cell receptor beta chain in context. This specimen comes from a study of T-cell memory formation after mild COVID-19. Via MiXCR, TCRdb re-called the 5' RACE reads, giving one row per CDR3 protein. There are about 430,000 distinct CDR3 sequences in the sample; over 15% occur only once, and roughly a fifth lies in the top ten. The sample taken for sequencing was PBMCs or a T cell subset sorted from them (not recorded which). This clonotype was obtained from a man between 18 and 35 years old who had mild COVID-19 (a few samples of this study predate the infection). Cell type and time point are not known.

The chain's CDR3 is CSARDSTGGGYTF. The DNA for the CDR3 is TGCAGTGCTAGAGATTCCACTGGGGGTGGCTACACCTTC. The chain is built from TRBV20-1 and TRBJ1-2; maybe TRBD1 (5 bases). This CDR3 contains 13 residues. V shed 0 bases and J shed 7 bases, with 12 bases lying between them. The V gene's germline CDR1 is DFQATT and CDR2 SNEGSKA (reference sequence).